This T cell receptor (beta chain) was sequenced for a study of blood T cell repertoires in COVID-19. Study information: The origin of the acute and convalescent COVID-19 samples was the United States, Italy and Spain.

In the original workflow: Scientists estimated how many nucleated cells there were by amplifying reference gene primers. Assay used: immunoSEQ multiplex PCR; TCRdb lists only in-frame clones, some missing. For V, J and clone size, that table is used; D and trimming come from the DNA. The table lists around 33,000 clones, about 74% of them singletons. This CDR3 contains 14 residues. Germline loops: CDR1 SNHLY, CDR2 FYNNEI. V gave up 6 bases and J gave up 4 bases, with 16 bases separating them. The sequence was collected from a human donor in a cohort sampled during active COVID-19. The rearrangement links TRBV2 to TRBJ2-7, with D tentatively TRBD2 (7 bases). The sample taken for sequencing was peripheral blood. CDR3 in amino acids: CASRKGGGQYEQYF. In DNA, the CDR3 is TGTGCCAGCAGAAAGGGCGGGGGACAATACGAGCAGTACTTC.